The 30 T cell receptor beta chains presented below share a single source sample, sequenced in a study of blood T cells in healthy people across ages. A second PCR of 7 to 11 cycles used a sample-barcoded 5' primer and a J-beta primer mix. TCRdb independently ran MiXCR on the 5' RACE reads; one entry per CDR3 protein. The profile shows about 1.5 million distinct CDR3 sequences, less than 45% of them singletons. The sample comprised blood. These receptors all stem from a woman aged 18 to 35 in good health.

The rearrangement links TRBV20-1 to TRBJ2-1; 9 bases are a match to TRBD2. Germline CDR1 is DFQATT and CDR2 is SNEGSKA (reference sequence). Germline trimming cut 8 bases from V and 8 bases from J; bases unmatched to any gene: 13. This CDR3 spans 14 amino acids. The chain's CDR3 is CSTREGAQYDEQFF. DNA of the CDR3: TGCAGTACGCGGGAGGGGGCGCAATACGATGAGCAGTTCTTC.

This clonotype has more than one count but fewer than ten. The rearrangement links TRBV27 to TRBJ2-7, with D perhaps TRBD2 (6 bases). The germline CDR1 and CDR2 sequences are MNHEY and SMNVEV (reference sequence). CDR3 length equals 16 residues. Trimming cost V 7 bases and J 3 bases, with 22 bases left between them. The CDR3 DNA follows: TGTGCCAGCACCCCACTGGGACTCTCGCAGGACTACGAGCAGTACTTC. Residues: CASTPLGLSQDYEQYF.

This clonotype came up a few times. The rearrangement links TRBV3-1 to TRBJ1-2, with 8 bases fitting TRBD1. In germline, CDR1 is LGHDT, CDR2 YNNKEL (reference sequence). V lost 5 bases, J lost 3 bases, and 11 bases stayed unmatched. The CDR3 is 16 amino acids. The CDR3 sequence: CASSKQIGTGDYGYTF. CDR3 nucleotide sequence: TGTGCCAGCAGCAAACAGATCGGGACAGGAGACTATGGCTACACCTTC.

The chain joins TRBV12-3 or TRBV12-4 to TRBJ2-3; unclear D gene. Trimming took 4 bases from V and 3 from J, leaving 11 bases between them. The CDR3 contains 14 residues. This CDR3 is CASSWMSRTDTQYF. As DNA, the CDR3 is TGTGCCAGCAGTTGGATGTCGAGAACAGATACGCAGTATTTT.

The J gene is TRBJ2-4, the V gene TRBV10-3, with unresolved D. The last part of the DNA fits TRBJ2-5 better; the J call may be wrong. CDR1 and CDR2 (germline): ENHRY, SYGVKD. CDR3 length equals 13 residues. The CDR3 region is CAISGRVQETQYF. The CDR3, as DNA: TGTGCCATCAGCGGACGGGTTCAAGAGACCCAGTACTTC.

The chain uses TRBV20-1 and TRBJ2-3; TRBD1 agrees at 8 bases. Germline assignment: CDR1 DFQATT and CDR2 SNEGSKA (reference sequence). The CDR3 consists of 15 residues. Trimming cost V 5 bases and J 2 bases; bases outside gene matches: 9. Written as DNA, the CDR3 is TGCAGTGCTCGAAACAGGGGGAGATCCACAGATACGCAGTATTTT. It specifies CSARNRGRSTDTQYF.

This clonotype was seen only a few times. The CDR3 reads CASTPRLAGLNEQFF. The CDR3 DNA reads as TGTGCCAGCACCCCTCGACTAGCGGGATTAAATGAGCAGTTCTTC. The chain combines TRBV27 with TRBJ2-1, with TRBD2 identical over 11 bases. This CDR3 is 15 amino acids long. Trimming cost V 7 bases and J 7 bases; bases outside gene matches: 9. Germline-derived CDR1 and CDR2 are MNHEY and SMNVEV (reference sequence).

This clonotype occurred a few times. The chain has TRBV9 and TRBJ2-1; D call uncertain. The CDR3 sequence is 13 residues long. V lost 0 bases and J 3 bases, leaving 4 bases between the germline ends. The V gene's germline CDR1 is SGDLS and CDR2 YYNGEE. The CDR3 nucleotides read TGTGCCAGCAGCGTAGCTCTCTACAATGAGCAGTTCTTC. Protein sequence: CASSVALYNEQFF.

This clonotype was seen just once. The rearrangement joins TRBV7-9 to TRBJ2-1; maybe TRBD1 (6 bases). Germline CDR1 SEHNR, CDR2 FQNEAQ (reference sequence). The CDR3 is made up of 17 amino acids. Trimming removed 6 bases from V and 4 bases from J, with 22 bases in between. CDR3 nucleotide sequence: TGTGCCAGCAGTTCTCTTGTGGTGGACAGCAGGTACAATGAGCAGTTCTTC. This codes for CASSSLVVDSRYNEQFF. Full variable domain (remainder filled in from reference TRBV7-9 and TRBJ2-1): DTGVSQNPRHKITKRGQNVTFRCDPISEHNRLYWYRQTLGQGPEFLTYFQNEAQLEKSRLLSDRFSAERPKGSFSTLEIQRTEQGDSAMYLCASSSLVVDSRYNEQFFGPGTRLTVL.

CDR3 sequence reads: CASSLKPAGLETQYF. The CDR3 coding sequence is TGTGCCAGCAGTTTGAAACCGGCAGGACTAGAGACCCAGTACTTC. This chain joins TRBV27 and TRBJ2-5; TRBD2 is a possible D gene (5 bases). This CDR3 is 15 amino acids long. With 3 bases removed from V and 4 bases from J, the gap between germline ends came to 15 bases. CDR1 is MNHEY, CDR2 SMNVEV, per germline (reference sequence).

The chain employs TRBV5-1 and TRBJ2-7; possibly TRBD1 or TRBD2 for D (5 bases each). V lost 4 bases and J 6 bases, leaving 17 bases between the germline ends. This CDR3 has 14 amino acids. Germline values: CDR1 SGHRS, CDR2 YFSETQ. CDR3 bases: TGCGCCAGCAGCCCACACCGGGACCCATCCGAGCAGTACTTC. It is translated as CASSPHRDPSEQYF.

The rearrangement uses TRBV9 and TRBJ2-5, with TRBD2 identical over 8 bases. The CDR3 covers 16 residues. J was trimmed by 2 bases and V by 0 bases; bases with no gene match: 6. Germline CDR1 and CDR2: SGDLS and YYNGEE. The CDR3 coding sequence is TGTGCCAGCAGCGTAGGGTCAAGCGGGGGACAAGAGACCCAGTACTTC. Translation: CASSVGSSGGQETQYF.

The sample holds a few counts of this clonotype. The chain recombines TRBV27 with TRBJ2-1, with D possibly matching TRBD2 (7 bases). The CDR3 is 16 residues long. V gave up 4 bases and J gave up 2 bases, with 15 bases separating them. The germline V gene has CDR1 MNHEY and CDR2 SMNVEV (reference sequence). The CDR3 is CASSYGGGPPYNEQFF. The CDR3 DNA sequence: TGTGCCAGCAGTTATGGCGGGGGCCCACCCTACAATGAGCAGTTCTTC.

The V and J genes are TRBV7-8 and TRBJ1-4, with TRBD1 as a possible D gene (6 bases). In germline, CDR1 is SGHVS, CDR2 FQNEAQ. This CDR3 is built from 14 residues. V was trimmed by 3 bases and J by 8 bases, leaving 13 bases between them. In DNA form, the CDR3 reads TGTGCCAGCAGCTTGCTTACAGGGCGGGAAAAACTGTTTTTT. It encodes CASSLLTGREKLFF.

DNA of the CDR3: TGCGCCAGCAGCAGGGCAGATGGGATTCAAGAGCAGTTCTTC. Encoded protein: CASSRADGIQEQFF. The chain recombines TRBV4-3 with TRBJ2-1; D is unclear. V was cut by 5 bases and J by 10 bases, with 18 bases left in between. Germline V gene data show CDR1 as LGHNA and CDR2 as YSLEER. This CDR3 contains 14 residues.

The V and J genes are TRBV27 and TRBJ1-1; perhaps TRBD1 as D (6 bases). This CDR3 region has 16 residues. Germline V gene data show CDR1 as MNHEY and CDR2 as SMNVEV (reference sequence). Trimming pared 5 bases from V and 0 bases from J, leaving 16 bases between. The CDR3 DNA is TGTGCCAGCAGTATCTCCCCGTGGGACATGAACACTGAAGCTTTCTTT. It encodes CASSISPWDMNTEAFF.

This clonotype was counted ten times or more. This chain links TRBV4-3 with TRBJ2-7, with a weak D call TRBD2 (6 bases). CDR1 and CDR2 from the germline V gene are LGHNA and YSLEER. The CDR3 is 16 amino acids. V lost 0 bases and J 0 bases, leaving 12 bases between the germline ends. CDR3 bases: TGCGCCAGCAGCCAAGATAGCGGCACCCCCTCCTACGAGCAGTACTTC. Its translation is CASSQDSGTPSYEQYF.

The chain has TRBV7-6 and TRBJ2-7, with 9 bases matching TRBD1. CDR3 length: 15 residues. Per the germline V gene, CDR1 is SGHVS and CDR2 is FNYEAQ. Trimming cost V 0 bases and J 6 bases; bases outside gene matches: 6. The CDR3 sequence is CASSLARGQGSEQYF. DNA of the CDR3: TGTGCCAGCAGCTTAGCGCGGGGACAGGGCAGCGAGCAGTACTTC. The full variable domain, its missing parts supplied by reference TRBV7-6 and TRBJ2-7, is GAGVSQSPRYKVTKRGQDVALRCDPISGHVSLYWYRQALGQGPEFLTYFNYEAQQDKSGLPNDRFSAERPEGSISTLTIQRTEQRDSAMYRCASSLARGQGSEQYFGPGTRLTVT.

The chain is built from TRBV10-3 and TRBJ2-7; 13 bases line up with TRBD2. V dropped 2 bases and J dropped 7; count of bases not matched to a gene: 17. CDR1 and CDR2 (germline): ENHRY, SYGVKD. This CDR3 has 19 amino acids. The CDR3 region is CAISEHPSRLAGGPNEQYF. The CDR3 nucleotides are TGTGCCATCAGTGAGCACCCCTCCCGACTAGCGGGAGGCCCTAATGAGCAGTACTTC.

V gene TRBV24-1 combines with J gene TRBJ2-2, with D uncertain. Germline assignment: CDR1 KGHDR and CDR2 SFDVKD. The CDR3 is 13 amino acids. V dropped 3 bases and J dropped 2 bases, with 3 bases sitting between them. CDR3: CATSDINTGELFF. Here the CDR3 DNA reads TGTGCCACCAGTGATATTAACACCGGGGAGCTGTTTTTT.

The rearrangement joins TRBV4-3 to TRBJ2-4; 12 bases are a match to TRBD1. The CDR3 is 16 amino acids. Losses at the gene ends were 3 bases for V and 0 bases for J; bases not matched to a gene: 0. Germline CDR1 and CDR2: LGHNA and YSLEER. CDR3: CASSQGQGAAKNIQYF. The CDR3 DNA sequence: TGCGCCAGCAGCCAGGGACAGGGGGCAGCCAAAAACATTCAGTACTTC.

This clonotype was seen more than once but under ten times. The chain combines TRBV4-3 with TRBJ2-7, with D perhaps matching TRBD2 (5 bases). This CDR3 has 16 residues. V lost 4 bases and J 7 bases, leaving 23 bases between the germline ends. In germline, CDR1 is LGHNA, CDR2 YSLEER. The chain's CDR3 is CASSPSRTGYYVEQYF. As DNA, the CDR3 is TGCGCCAGCAGCCCGTCCAGGACGGGGTACTACGTGGAGCAGTACTTC.

CDR3 in amino acids: CASSTIAPDTQYF. The CDR3, as DNA: TGTGCCAGCAGCACAATCGCTCCAGATACGCAGTATTTT. The rearrangement links TRBV7-3 to TRBJ2-3; D uncertain. The V and J ends lost 5 bases and 4 bases respectively, with 10 bases between them. Per germline, CDR1 SGHTA and CDR2 FQGTGA. The CDR3 contains 13 residues.

This clonotype occurred a few times. The rearrangement uses TRBV27 and TRBJ2-1; 12 bases match TRBD2. CDR3 length equals 15 residues. The V segment lost 8 bases and the J segment 8 bases; nucleotides outside the gene matches: 10. The germline CDR1 and CDR2 sequences are MNHEY and SMNVEV (reference sequence). For the CDR3, the DNA is TGTGCCAGCCGTGCGCTAGCGGGAGGGCGATATGAGCAGTTCTTC. This sequence encodes CASRALAGGRYEQFF.

The rearrangement links TRBV6-2 or TRBV6-3 to TRBJ2-2, with TRBD2 matching 13 bases. The V gene end was trimmed by 2 bases and the J gene end by 2 bases; junction bases not matched to a gene: 2. CDR3 length: 17 residues. Germline V gene sequence: CDR1 MNHEY, CDR2 SVGEGT. This CDR3 reads CASSYGLAGENTGELFF. CDR3 bases: TGTGCCAGCAGTTACGGACTAGCGGGAGAAAACACCGGGGAGCTGTTTTTT.

This clonotype was detected a few times. The chain joins TRBV20-1 to TRBJ2-5; the match to TRBD2 covers 8 bases. V shed 5 bases, J shed 5 bases, and the junction held 13 bases outside the gene matches. Germline V gives CDR1 DFQATT, CDR2 SNEGSKA (reference sequence). This CDR3 region has 15 residues. CDR3: CSAGTPGLEWETQYF. The CDR3 coding sequence is TGCAGTGCTGGGACTCCGGGACTAGAGTGGGAGACCCAGTACTTC.

V gene TRBV20-1 combines with J gene TRBJ1-5; a weak D match, TRBD1 (6 bases). Trimming left V 0 bases short and J 6 bases short, with 15 bases between. CDR3 length equals 15 residues. Germline lookup yields CDR1 DFQATT and CDR2 SNEGSKA (reference sequence). The CDR3 sequence is CSARDRAGGGQPQHF. The DNA of the CDR3 is TGCAGTGCTAGAGATCGGGCAGGAGGGGGTCAGCCCCAGCATTTT.

The chain combines TRBV10-3 with TRBJ2-3, with 8 nucleotides matching TRBD2. The CDR3 length is 18 residues. Germline V lookup: CDR1 ENHRY, CDR2 SYGVKD. V shed 5 bases, J shed 0 bases, and the junction held 13 bases outside the gene matches. The CDR3 region is CAISNPGVAGSSTDTQYF. Written as DNA, the CDR3 is TGTGCCATCAGTAACCCCGGAGTAGCGGGGTCTAGCACAGATACGCAGTATTTT.

The chain links TRBV6-2 or TRBV6-3 to TRBJ2-1, with 8 bases matching TRBD1. The CDR3 is 15 amino acids. Trimming at V came to 6 bases and at J to 2 bases, leaving 6 bases not matched to a gene. The germline V gene has CDR1 MNHEY and CDR2 SVGEGT. The CDR3 loop reads CASRPGQGTYNEQFF. The CDR3, as DNA: TGTGCCAGCAGGCCCGGACAGGGAACCTACAATGAGCAGTTCTTC.

V is TRBV7-2 and J is TRBJ2-3; 7 positions agree with TRBD2. V gave up 5 bases and J gave up 0 bases; unmatched junction bases: 14. The CDR3 is 18 amino acids. CDR1 and CDR2 from the germline V gene are SGHTA and FQGNSA. CDR3 loop: CASSPLAWPGTSTDTQYF. DNA of the CDR3: TGTGCCAGCAGCCCACTAGCGTGGCCCGGAACTAGCACAGATACGCAGTATTTT.